Following are 26 T cell receptor beta chains from one sample sequenced in a study of T-cell memory formation after mild COVID-19. TCRdb redid the calling of the 5' RACE reads with MiXCR, one entry per CDR3 protein. The data contain 250,000 to 350,000 distinct CDR3 sequences, 15% to 20% of them singletons. The sequenced sample was PBMCs or a T cell subset sorted from them (not recorded which). These receptors originate from a man aged 18 to 35 who had mild COVID-19 (a few samples of this study predate the infection). Cell type and time point are not known.

This clonotype was detected many times. The chain employs TRBV12-3 or TRBV12-4 and TRBJ1-6; 11 bases fit TRBD1. J lost 14 bases, V lost 7 bases, and 10 bases had no gene match. CDR3 length: 14 residues. CDR3 DNA sequence: TGTGCCAGCAAATTGGGGACAGGGGGTACCACCCTCCACTTT. Its protein is CASKLGTGGTTLHF.

There are many counts of this clonotype. The gene calls are TRBV12-3 or TRBV12-4 and TRBJ2-7; TRBD2 is a possible D gene (6 bases). This CDR3 has 11 residues. With 7 bases removed from V and 9 bases from J, the gap between germline ends came to 13 bases. The CDR3 reads CASTQGGGQYF. Here the CDR3 DNA reads TGTGCCAGCACTCAGGGAGGTGGGCAGTACTTC.

This chain uses TRBV11-2 with TRBJ2-3; D uncertain. Germline CDR1 and CDR2: SGHAT and FQNNGV. V was pared by 5 bases and J by 1 base, with 13 bases between. There are 15 residues in the CDR3. CDR3: CASSPPLLGTDTQYF. CDR3 DNA sequence: TGTGCCAGCAGCCCCCCCCTCCTGGGCACAGATACGCAGTATTTT. Together with reference TRBV11-2 and TRBJ2-3, the CDR3 gives the full variable domain: EAGVAQSPRYKIIEKRQSVAFWCNPISGHATLYWYQQILGQGPKLLIQFQNNGVVDDSQLPKDRFSAERLKGVDSTLKIQPAKLEDSAVYLCASSPPLLGTDTQYFGPGTRLTVL.

The gene calls are TRBV7-2 and TRBJ2-7; no firm D call. The CDR3 runs to 14 residues. Germline V gene data show CDR1 as SGHTA and CDR2 as FQGNSA. V lost 7 bases and J lost 4, with 17 bases in between. CDR3 region: CASTFLDTPYEQYF. In DNA form, the CDR3 reads TGTGCCAGCACCTTCCTCGACACTCCTTACGAGCAGTACTTC.

This clonotype was detected ten times or more. The gene calls are TRBV12-3 or TRBV12-4 and TRBJ1-1; D remains unclear. Trimming removed 6 bases from V and 6 bases from J, with 11 bases in between. This CDR3 has 12 amino acids. The CDR3 is CASRDVGPEAFF. Here the CDR3 DNA reads TGTGCCAGCAGGGATGTAGGGCCTGAAGCTTTCTTT.

This clonotype was detected only a few times. This chain links TRBV20-1 with TRBJ2-7; D unresolved. Trimming pared 3 bases from V and 3 bases from J, leaving 6 bases between. CDR1 is DFQATT, CDR2 SNEGSKA, per germline (reference sequence). This CDR3 has 11 amino acids. In nucleotides, the CDR3 is TGCAGTGCTAGTAGTGACTACGAGCAGTACGTC. Its translation: CSASSDYEQYV.

The chain employs TRBV2 and TRBJ2-3; D remains unclear. The germline V gene has CDR1 SNHLY and CDR2 FYNNEI. V lost 6 bases and J 5 bases, leaving 12 bases between the germline ends. This CDR3 region has 13 residues. In nucleotides, the CDR3 is TGTGCCAGCAGCCGCTTTGGAGTAGATACGCAGTATTTT. The encoded protein is CASSRFGVDTQYF.

In its sample, this clonotype was seen a few times. The chain is built from TRBV5-1 and TRBJ2-1, with D possibly TRBD2 on 7 matching bases. In germline, CDR1 is SGHRS, CDR2 YFSETQ. With 7 bases removed from V and 4 bases from J, the gap between germline ends came to 15 bases. CDR3 length equals 14 residues. The CDR3 sequence is CASAFRGAYNEQFF. The CDR3 bases are TGCGCCAGCGCCTTCCGGGGGGCTTACAATGAGCAGTTCTTC.

The V gene is TRBV9, the J gene TRBJ2-7, with TRBD2 identical over 10 bases. With V trimmed by 3 bases and J by 0 bases, 12 bases remained unmatched. The CDR3 runs 18 residues. Germline CDR1 and CDR2: SGDLS and YYNGEE. CDR3 DNA sequence: TGTGCCAGCAGCGGATGCGGACTAGCGGATAACTTCTCCTACGAGCAGTACGTC. Translating it yields CASSGCGLADNFSYEQYV.

The V and J genes are TRBV7-2 and TRBJ2-7; TRBD2 agrees at 7 bases. V was pared by 4 bases and J by 2 bases, with 8 bases of the junction left unmatched. The V gene's germline CDR1 is SGHTA and CDR2 FQGNSA. This CDR3 has 15 residues. The CDR3 sequence is CASSSLGGGPYEQYF. In DNA form, the CDR3 reads TGTGCCAGCAGCTCGCTAGGCGGGGGACCCTACGAGCAGTACTTC.

In this sample, this clonotype turned up many times. The genes are TRBV20-1 and TRBJ2-5; D could derive from TRBD1 or TRBD2 (5 bases each). Germline V CDR1 and CDR2: DFQATT, SNEGSKA (reference sequence). Trimming took 0 bases from V and 3 from J, leaving 11 bases between them. The length of the CDR3 is 14 residues. The CDR3 nucleotides read TGCAGTGCTAGAGACACCGGGACCAAAGAGACCCAGTACTTC. Translated: CSARDTGTKETQYF.

This clonotype appeared a single time. The rearrangement links TRBV2 to TRBJ1-2, with D unclear. Looked up from germline, CDR1 is SNHLY and CDR2 is FYNNEI. The CDR3 contains 15 residues. Trimming shortened V by 3 bases and J by 2 bases, and 13 bases separated the two germline ends. CDR3 residues: CASSDHVRRNYGYTF. CDR3 nucleotide sequence: TGTGCCAGCAGTGATCATGTCCGGAGAAACTATGGCTACACCTTC.

This chain joins TRBV7-2 and TRBJ2-5; unclear D gene. Germline CDR1 SGHTA, CDR2 FQGNSA. The length of the CDR3 is 16 residues. V shed 2 bases and J shed 2 bases, with 15 bases lying between them. This CDR3 is CASSLLPGSLQETQYF. The CDR3 bases are TGTGCCAGCAGCTTACTGCCAGGATCCTTACAAGAGACCCAGTACTTC.

This clonotype was detected a few times. The chain carries TRBV3-1 and TRBJ1-3, with a weak D call TRBD1 (5 bases). The V and J ends lost 8 bases and 2 bases respectively, with 7 bases between them. The CDR3 has 12 residues. Looked up from germline, CDR1 is LGHDT and CDR2 is YNNKEL (reference sequence). The CDR3 region is CASGGTGNTIYF. In DNA form, the CDR3 reads TGTGCCAGCGGGGGAACTGGAAACACCATATATTTT. Complete variable domain (other parts from reference TRBV3-1 and TRBJ1-3): DTAVSQTPKYLVTQMGNDKSIKCEQNLGHDTMYWYKQDSKKFLKIMFSYNNKELIINETVPNRFSPKSPDKAHLNLHINSLELGDSAVYFCASGGTGNTIYFGEGSWLTVV.

This clonotype came up a few times. The chain combines TRBV14 with TRBJ2-1; D is perhaps TRBD1 or TRBD2 (5 bases each). CDR1 and CDR2 (germline): SGHDN, FVKESK. Trimming shortened V by 3 bases and J by 10 bases, and 7 bases separated the two germline ends. The CDR3 runs 11 residues. The CDR3 loop reads CASSQGTEQFF. CDR3 bases: TGTGCCAGCAGCCAGGGGACGGAGCAGTTCTTC.

This clonotype was counted between two and nine times. The chain employs TRBV9 and TRBJ2-1; 8 positions match TRBD2. Germline V CDR1 and CDR2: SGDLS, YYNGEE. Trimming removed 3 bases from V and 6 bases from J; junction bases left unmatched: 14. The CDR3 length is 17 residues. For the CDR3, the DNA is TGTGCCAGCAGCGGGGGACCGGGACTAGGAGTAAGCAATGAGCAGTTCTTC. Encoded protein: CASSGGPGLGVSNEQFF.

The CDR3: CASSLDVRGREELFF. In DNA form, the CDR3 reads TGTGCCAGCAGCTTAGATGTGAGGGGGCGCGAGGAGCTGTTTTTT. This rearrangement joins TRBV7-6 to TRBJ2-2, with TRBD1 matching over 7 bases. V shed 1 base and J 10 bases; nucleotides not matched to a gene: 9. The CDR3 is made up of 15 amino acids. Germline V gene lookup returns CDR1 SGHVS and CDR2 FNYEAQ. Drawing the rest from reference TRBV7-6 and TRBJ2-2, the complete variable domain is GAGVSQSPRYKVTKRGQDVALRCDPISGHVSLYWYRQALGQGPEFLTYFNYEAQQDKSGLPNDRFSAERPEGSISTLTIQRTEQRDSAMYRCASSLDVRGREELFFGEGSRLTVL.

The V and J genes are TRBV29-1 and TRBJ2-7; TRBD1 agrees at 10 bases. This CDR3 spans 14 amino acids. The J segment lost 6 bases and the V segment lost 6 bases, leaving 11 bases of the junction unmatched. Germline CDR1 and CDR2: SQVTM and ANQGSEA. The CDR3 coding sequence is TGCAGCGTCCTACTGACAGGGGGCGGGAGCGAGCAGTACGTC. This gives the protein CSVLLTGGGSEQYV.

This clonotype was found many times. This chain connects TRBV6-6 to TRBJ1-2; D gene uncertain. The CDR3 length is 16 residues. Germline V gene sequence: CDR1 MNHNY, CDR2 SVGAGI (reference sequence). Trimming stripped 2 bases from V and 4 bases from J, with 17 bases between. The CDR3 loop reads CASSYEIRSSGYGYTF. The CDR3 nucleotides read TGTGCCAGCAGTTACGAGATAAGGTCCTCCGGCTATGGCTACACCTTC.

The CDR3 DNA reads as TGTGCCAGCAGCAGGGGCGGTGGTGAAAAACTGTTTTTT. Translating it yields CASSRGGGEKLFF. The chain employs TRBV12-3 or TRBV12-4 and TRBJ1-4; TRBD1 is a possible D gene (6 bases). The V gene lost 6 bases and the J gene lost 7 bases, with 12 bases spanning the gap. This CDR3 has 13 residues.

This chain links TRBV2 with TRBJ2-2; D gene unclear. The V gene's germline CDR1 is SNHLY and CDR2 FYNNEI. The CDR3 length is 14 residues. V lost 7 bases, J lost 0 bases, and 9 bases lay in between. The CDR3 nucleotides are TGTGCCAGCACTGGACGATCGAACACCGGGGAGCTGTTTTTT. Its protein product is CASTGRSNTGELFF.

J is TRBJ1-4 and V is TRBV7-8; possibly TRBD1 for D (5 bases). The CDR3 runs to 15 residues. V was trimmed by 5 bases and J by 10 bases, leaving 20 bases between them. Per the germline V gene, CDR1 is SGHVS and CDR2 is FQNEAQ. The CDR3 sequence is CASSHGGEGTGKLFF. The CDR3 DNA sequence: TGTGCCAGCAGCCACGGGGGAGAGGGGACGGGAAAACTGTTTTTT.

The CDR3, as DNA: TGTGCCAGCAGTTACGGATTCTCTGGGGCCAACGTCCTGACTTTC. As protein: CASSYGFSGANVLTF. V is TRBV6-5 and J is TRBJ2-6; no firm D call. The CDR3 is 15 amino acids. The germline gives CDR1 MNHEY, CDR2 SVGAGI. Trimming shortened V by 2 bases and J by 0 bases, and 5 bases separated the two germline ends.

This clonotype was observed a handful of times. The chain uses TRBV9 and TRBJ2-3; D is possibly TRBD1 (6 bases). This CDR3 is built from 15 residues. CDR1 SGDLS and CDR2 YYNGEE come from the germline V gene. The V end was cut by 4 bases, the J end by 2 bases, with 14 bases between. Here the CDR3 reads CASSPRTALTDTQYF. CDR3 DNA sequence: TGTGCCAGCAGCCCGAGGACAGCTCTCACAGATACGCAGTATTTT.

The gene calls are TRBV15 and TRBJ2-1; tentative D call: TRBD2 (6 bases). CDR3 length equals 15 residues. Germline CDR1 LNHNV, CDR2 YYDKDF (reference sequence). Trimming left V 1 base short and J 1 base short, with 8 bases between. CDR3 nucleotides: TGTGCCACCAGCAGAGCTGGACTATCCTACAATGAGCAGTTCTTC. Amino acids: CATSRAGLSYNEQFF.

This chain uses TRBV3-1 with TRBJ2-5, with TRBD2 identical over 7 bases. The CDR3 has 15 residues. The germline V gene has CDR1 LGHDT and CDR2 YNNKEL (reference sequence). J lost 4 bases, V lost 0 bases, and 5 bases had no gene match. CDR3 amino acids: CASSQEGGGAETQYF. DNA for the CDR3: TGTGCCAGCAGCCAAGAAGGCGGGGGTGCAGAGACCCAGTACTTC.